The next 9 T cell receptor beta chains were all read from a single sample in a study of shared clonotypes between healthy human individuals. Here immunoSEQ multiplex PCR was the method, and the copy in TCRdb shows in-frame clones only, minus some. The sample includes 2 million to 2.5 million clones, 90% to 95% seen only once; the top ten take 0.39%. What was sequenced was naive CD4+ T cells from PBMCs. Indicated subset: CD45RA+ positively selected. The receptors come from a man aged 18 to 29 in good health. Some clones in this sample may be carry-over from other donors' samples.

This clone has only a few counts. CDR3 nucleotides: TGTGCCATCGGGGGGTCTTGGGTCGCTGAAGCTTTCTTT. This encodes CAIGGSWVAEAFF. The chain recombines TRBV28 with TRBJ1-1; perhaps TRBD1 as D (5 bases). The V gene's germline CDR1 is MDHEN and CDR2 SYDVKM. The CDR3 has 13 residues. The V and J ends lost 10 bases and 6 bases respectively, with 18 bases between them.

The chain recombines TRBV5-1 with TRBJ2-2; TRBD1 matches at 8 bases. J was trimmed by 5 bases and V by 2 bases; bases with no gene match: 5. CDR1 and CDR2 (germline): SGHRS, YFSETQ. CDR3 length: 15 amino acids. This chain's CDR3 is CASSFTGGGTGELFF. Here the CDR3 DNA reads TGCGCCAGCAGCTTCACAGGGGGAGGTACCGGGGAGCTGTTTTTT.

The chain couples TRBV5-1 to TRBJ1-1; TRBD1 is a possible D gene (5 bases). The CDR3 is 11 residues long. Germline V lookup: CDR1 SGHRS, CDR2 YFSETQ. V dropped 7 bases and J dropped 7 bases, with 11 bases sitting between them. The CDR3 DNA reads TGCGCCAGCGTGGATGGGGGTGAAGCTTTCTTT. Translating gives CASVDGGEAFF.

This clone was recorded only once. The CDR3 protein is CASSLRGEQFF. The CDR3, as DNA: TGTGCCAGCAGCTTAAGGGGTGAGCAGTTCTTC. This chain joins TRBV11-2 and TRBJ2-1; weak D call: TRBD1 (5 bases). CDR1 is SGHAT, CDR2 FQNNGV, per germline. The CDR3 loop spans 11 amino acids. Deletions cut 2 bases from V and 9 bases from J, with 5 bases between.

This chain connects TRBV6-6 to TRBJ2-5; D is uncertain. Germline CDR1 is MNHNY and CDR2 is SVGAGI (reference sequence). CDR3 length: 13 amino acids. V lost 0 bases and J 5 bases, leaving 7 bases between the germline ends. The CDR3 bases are TGTGCCAGCAGTTACTCGAGACGGGAGACCCAGTACTTC. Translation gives CASSYSRRETQYF.

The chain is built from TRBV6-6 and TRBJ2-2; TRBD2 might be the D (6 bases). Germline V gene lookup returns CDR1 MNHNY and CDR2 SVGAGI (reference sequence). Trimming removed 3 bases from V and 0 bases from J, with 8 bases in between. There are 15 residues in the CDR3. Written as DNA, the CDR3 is TGTGCCAGCAGTTATCTAGCGCCGAACACCGGGGAGCTGTTTTTT. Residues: CASSYLAPNTGELFF.

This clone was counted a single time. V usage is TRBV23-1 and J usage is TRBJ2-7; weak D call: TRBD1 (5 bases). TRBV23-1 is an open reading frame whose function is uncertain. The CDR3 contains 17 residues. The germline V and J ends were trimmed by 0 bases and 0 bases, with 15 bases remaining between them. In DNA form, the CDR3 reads TGCGCCAGCAGTCAATCGGGTGGTGAAGGGGACTCCTACGAGCAGTACTTC. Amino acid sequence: CASSQSGGEGDSYEQYF.

The CDR3 coding sequence is TGTGCCAGCAGCTCGGGGAACTACGAGCAGTACTTC. This codes for CASSSGNYEQYF. This rearrangement joins TRBV7-6 to TRBJ2-7; possibly TRBD2 for D (5 bases). Germline-derived CDR1 and CDR2 are SGHVS and FNYEAQ. Trimming stripped 4 bases from V and 3 bases from J, with 7 bases between. The CDR3 sequence is 12 residues long.

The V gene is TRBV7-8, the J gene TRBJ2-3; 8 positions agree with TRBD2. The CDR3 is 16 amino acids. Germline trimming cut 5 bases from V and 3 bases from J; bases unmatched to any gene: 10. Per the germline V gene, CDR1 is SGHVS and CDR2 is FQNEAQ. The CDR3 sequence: CASSRGRTSMTDTQYF. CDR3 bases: TGTGCCAGCAGCCGCGGGAGGACCTCTATGACAGATACGCAGTATTTT.